This T cell receptor (beta chain) came from a study of blood T cell repertoires in COVID-19. Per the study methods: Quantification of nucleated cells was approximated via reference gene primer amplification. Clones were read by immunoSEQ multiplex PCR, and TCRdb kept only the in-frame ones, dropping some. Clone size and the V and J calls come from that table; the DNA yielded D and trimming. The sample has around 160,000 clones, over 80% seen once. Per germline, CDR1 KGHSY and CDR2 FQNENV. V lost 4 bases and J lost 5, with 11 bases in between. The CDR3 extends over 13 amino acids. Sequencing input: peripheral blood. The V and J genes are TRBV16 and TRBJ1-2; perhaps TRBD1 as D (5 bases). The receptor was isolated from a woman aged 40 to 49 with active or convalescent COVID-19. The DNA of the CDR3 is TGTGCCAGCAGCCGGGAGGGGATATATGGCTACACCTTC. This codes for CASSREGIYGYTF.